A selection of T cell receptor beta chains follows, all from one sample in a study of T cells in Graves' hyperthyroidism and ophthalmopathy. TCRdb itself ran the multiplex PCR reads through MiXCR, one entry per CDR3 protein. The table has around 580,000 distinct CDR3 sequences, 35% to 55% seen once. Material for sequencing was peripheral blood or thyroid tissue (not recorded which). The receptor source for this set is a woman between 18 and 29 years old with Graves' hyperthyroidism. Both conserved end residues are part of each CDR3. Each record gives: D gene, CDR3 length, V gene, J gene, CDR3 protein. D genes are given only for firm matches.

>TRBD1|14|TRBV15|TRBJ1-5
CATSSKTGSQPQHF
>.|14|TRBV29-1|TRBJ1-2
CSVEDLMGADGYTF
>TRBD1|13|TRBV2|TRBJ1-1
CASTRTGNTEAFF
>.|11|TRBV19|TRBJ1-4
CAVRENEKLFF
>TRBD2|13|TRBV29-1|TRBJ2-7
CSAGLELYNEQYF
>.|18|TRBV7-2|TRBJ1-3
CASSPENGGPYSGNTIYF
>.|13|TRBV9|TRBJ1-6
CASSATENSPLHF
>.|14|TRBV9|TRBJ1-4
CASSPGTINEKLFF
>TRBD2|15|TRBV9|TRBJ2-1
CASSEGGGRGDEQFF
>.|14|TRBV19|TRBJ1-1
CASSIGLRNTEAFF
>TRBD2|16|TRBV2|TRBJ2-5
CASSGTQREFKETQYF
>TRBD2|17|TRBV7-6|TRBJ2-7
CASSFESAASGYNEQYF
>TRBD2|13|TRBV5-1|TRBJ2-7
CASSLELAGEQYF
>TRBD1|14|TRBV10-3|TRBJ2-5
CAISGTGGRQPQYF
>.|13|TRBV20-1|TRBJ2-7
CSAGKQGSDEQYF
>.|11|TRBV29-1|TRBJ1-2
CSVEGNYGYTF
>.|13|TRBV6-2/TRBV6-3|TRBJ2-5
CASTGRPEETQYF
>.|10|TRBV29-1|TRBJ2-7
CSGQLEEQYF
>.|17|TRBV2|TRBJ2-1
CASSEAADGSSYNEQFF
>TRBD1|14|TRBV13|TRBJ2-1
CASSRRQGRLEQFF
>.|9|TRBV29-1|TRBJ1-5
CSVEGRQHF